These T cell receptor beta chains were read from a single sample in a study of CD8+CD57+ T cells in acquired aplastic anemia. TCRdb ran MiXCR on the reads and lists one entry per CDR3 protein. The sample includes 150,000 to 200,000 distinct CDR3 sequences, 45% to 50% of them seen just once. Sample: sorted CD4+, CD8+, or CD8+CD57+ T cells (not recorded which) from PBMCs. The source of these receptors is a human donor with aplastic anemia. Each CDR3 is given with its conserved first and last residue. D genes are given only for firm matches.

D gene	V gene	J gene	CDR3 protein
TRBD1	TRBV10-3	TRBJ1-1	CAISERLGQGITEAFF
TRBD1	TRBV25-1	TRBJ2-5	CASSELGTGAPGETQYF
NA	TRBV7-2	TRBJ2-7	CASSFSGYEQYF
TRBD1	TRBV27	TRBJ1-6	CASSPSTGVDNSPLHF
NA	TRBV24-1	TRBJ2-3	CATSDATSTDTQYF
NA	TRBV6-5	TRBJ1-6	CASSYTNGGQAPLHF
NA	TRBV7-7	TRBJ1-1	CATAVRAAGHRGAEAFF
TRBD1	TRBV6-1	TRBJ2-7	CASSWTGTYEQYF
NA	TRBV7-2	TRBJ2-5	CASSLVGEETQYF
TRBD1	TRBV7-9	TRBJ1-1	CASRGDRVTEAFF
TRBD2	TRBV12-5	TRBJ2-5	CASGFPYWAGGETQYF
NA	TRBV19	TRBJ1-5	CASRDGVGQPQHF
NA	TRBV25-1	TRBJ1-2	CASSDSRIYGYTF
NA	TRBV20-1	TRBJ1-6	CSAREGTYNSPLHF
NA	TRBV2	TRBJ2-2	CASSGDTNTGELFF
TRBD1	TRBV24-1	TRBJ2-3	CATSDPGQGTDTQYF
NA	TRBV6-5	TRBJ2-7	CASSYSLGGYEQYF
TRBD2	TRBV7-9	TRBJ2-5	CASSLGEGGGRETQYF
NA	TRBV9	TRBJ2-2	CASSSNTGELFF
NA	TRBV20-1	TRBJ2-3	CSAESTDTQYF
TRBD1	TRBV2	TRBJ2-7	CASSGLTGGGEQYF
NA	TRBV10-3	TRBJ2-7	CAGSLAPGEQYF
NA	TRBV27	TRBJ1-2	CASSFKPVLYGYTF
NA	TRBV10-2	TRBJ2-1	CASTASSEQFF
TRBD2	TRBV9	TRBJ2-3	CASSVGLAGTTDTQYF
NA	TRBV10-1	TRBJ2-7	CASTVGFDEQYF
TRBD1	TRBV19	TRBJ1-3	CASSILQGDGNTIYF
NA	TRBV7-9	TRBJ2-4	CASSQQTIAKNIQYF
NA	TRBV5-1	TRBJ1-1	CASALGPTLNTEAFF
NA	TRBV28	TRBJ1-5	CASSLAQGSNQPQHF
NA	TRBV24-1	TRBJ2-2	CATSARSGGELFF
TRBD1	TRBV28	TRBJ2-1	CASSGQGAVGLNAWQFF
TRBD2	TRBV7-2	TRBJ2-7	CASNQGLAASYEQYF
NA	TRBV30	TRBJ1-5	CAAAGVSQPQHF
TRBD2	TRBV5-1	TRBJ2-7	CASSPKGTSGSYEQYF
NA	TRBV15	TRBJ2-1	CATSREAKRDEQFF
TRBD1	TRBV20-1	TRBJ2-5	CSARTGGETQYF
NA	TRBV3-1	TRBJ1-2	CASSQESVSGANYGYTF
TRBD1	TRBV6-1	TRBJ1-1	CASPGGQGWTEAFF
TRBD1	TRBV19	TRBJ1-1	CASRDRGATEAFF
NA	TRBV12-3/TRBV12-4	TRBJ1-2	CASSDPAELYYGYTF
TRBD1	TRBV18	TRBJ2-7	CASSPRDRADPYEQYF
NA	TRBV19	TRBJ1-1	CASSLPAGSTEAFF
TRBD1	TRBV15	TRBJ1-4	CATRQDRGPGEKLFF
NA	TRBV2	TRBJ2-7	CVSSGKLSEQHF
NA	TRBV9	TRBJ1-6	CASSPPLHF
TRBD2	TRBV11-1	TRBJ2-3	CASSLGTSGSGTDTQYF
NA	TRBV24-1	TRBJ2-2	CATSDQMSNTGELFF
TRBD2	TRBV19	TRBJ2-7	CASSIASAGVEYYEQYF
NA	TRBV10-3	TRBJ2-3	CAISETIAVRTDTQYF
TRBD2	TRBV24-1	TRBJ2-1	CATSDPSSSGPDNEQFF
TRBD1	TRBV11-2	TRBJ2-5	CASRGTGAGETQYF
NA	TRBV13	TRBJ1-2	CASSSHGSPVGYGYTF
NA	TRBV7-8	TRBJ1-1	CASSSPPNTEAFF
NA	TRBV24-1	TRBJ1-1	CATSGGLNTEAFF
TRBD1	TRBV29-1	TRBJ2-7	CSAETGAEQYF
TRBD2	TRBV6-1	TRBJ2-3	CASSELAGGPDTQYF
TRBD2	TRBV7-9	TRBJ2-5	CASSLLGGRAKETQYF
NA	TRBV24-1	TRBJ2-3	CATSDPGLTPGTDTQYF